What follows are 27 T cell receptor beta chains derived from one specimen sequenced in a study of a mutant IDH1 vaccine in newly diagnosed glioma. Profiling relied on immunoSEQ multiplex PCR, and the TCRdb table lists in-frame clones only, not all of them. The sample holds about 75,000 clones; 91% are singletons and the top ten take 0.5% to 0.7%. These TCRs' antigens remain unknown. The time point here: week 5, during vaccination. Topical imiquimod was applied with each vaccine dose, which held 300 ug of mutant IDH1 20-mer peptide. The starting material was PBMCs, obtained from a glioma patient whose treatment included an IDH1 peptide vaccine. The receptor source for this set is a woman aged 50 to 60 with glioma.

The gene calls are TRBV6-6 and TRBJ1-5, with TRBD1 identical over 8 bases. V lost 8 bases, J lost 6 bases, and 9 bases stayed unmatched. The CDR3 is made up of 14 amino acids. Germline loops: CDR1 MNHNY, CDR2 SVGAGI (reference sequence). CDR3 sequence reads: CASEPGGPRQPQHF. As DNA, the CDR3 is TGTGCCAGCGAACCAGGGGGCCCCCGTCAGCCCCAGCATTTT.

The chain couples TRBV11-2 to TRBJ2-1; a possible D gene is TRBD2 (6 bases). With 1 base removed from V and 6 bases from J, the gap between germline ends came to 10 bases. The V gene's germline CDR1 is SGHAT and CDR2 FQNNGV. The CDR3 consists of 14 residues. CDR3 in DNA: TGTGCCAGCAGCTTAGCGGTCGGGAGCAATGAGCAGTTCTTC. Protein sequence: CASSLAVGSNEQFF.

The chain carries TRBV7-6 and TRBJ1-1; D not resolved. Germline V lookup: CDR1 SGHVS, CDR2 FNYEAQ. V was pared by 1 base and J by 5 bases, with 8 bases between. The CDR3 spans 13 residues. As DNA, the CDR3 is TGTGCCAGCAGCTTAGGGGAGGAGACTGAAGCTTTCTTT. Protein sequence: CASSLGEETEAFF. Looking up the rest from reference TRBV7-6 and TRBJ1-1 gives the full variable domain: GAGVSQSPRYKVTKRGQDVALRCDPISGHVSLYWYRQALGQGPEFLTYFNYEAQQDKSGLPNDRFSAERPEGSISTLTIQRTEQRDSAMYRCASSLGEETEAFFGQGTRLTVV.

The chain carries TRBV5-1 and TRBJ2-3, with 8 bases fitting TRBD2. In germline, CDR1 is SGHRS, CDR2 YFSETQ. This CDR3 is 16 amino acids long. Trimming cost V 0 bases and J 2 bases; bases outside gene matches: 5. For the CDR3, the DNA is TGCGCCAGCAGCTTGGCTTCACTAGCGGCCACAGATACGCAGTATTTT. Its protein is CASSLASLAATDTQYF.

V usage is TRBV11-2 and J usage is TRBJ2-1; 7 bases line up with TRBD2. The CDR3 contains 18 residues. CDR1 SGHAT and CDR2 FQNNGV come from the germline V gene. The V segment lost 1 base and the J segment 2 bases; nucleotides outside the gene matches: 11. CDR3 sequence reads: CASSLAVRREKTYNEQFF. CDR3 bases: TGTGCCAGCAGCTTAGCGGTACGGCGGGAGAAAACCTACAATGAGCAGTTCTTC.

This chain connects TRBV5-1 to TRBJ2-2; 8 nucleotides line up with TRBD2. In germline, CDR1 is SGHRS, CDR2 YFSETQ. Trimming at V came to 4 bases and at J to 0 bases, leaving 5 bases not matched to a gene. The CDR3 has 16 amino acids. CDR3 sequence (DNA): TGCGCCAGCAGCATGGCTAGCGGGCCGAACACCGGGGAGCTGTTTTTT. Translated, it gives CASSMASGPNTGELFF.

The V and J genes are TRBV20-1 and TRBJ2-7, with D hard to call. Germline assignment: CDR1 DFQATT and CDR2 SNEGSKA (reference sequence). V lost 3 bases and J 5 bases, leaving 8 bases between the germline ends. This CDR3 has 11 residues. The CDR3 DNA reads as TGCAGTGCTAGGGGAAACCACGAGCAGTACTTC. As protein: CSARGNHEQYF.

CDR3 nucleotides: TGCGCCAGCAGCCAAGAGACAGGGGGTGGCAATCAGCCCCAGCATTTT. Protein sequence: CASSQETGGGNQPQHF. V gene TRBV4-1 combines with J gene TRBJ1-5; 9 bases are shared with TRBD1. Germline CDR1 reads MGHRA; CDR2 reads YSYEKL. Trimming cost V 0 bases and J 2 bases; bases outside gene matches: 2. This CDR3 region has 16 residues.

The rearrangement uses TRBV2 and TRBJ2-5; 8 nucleotides align to TRBD1. V trimming: 4 bases; J trimming: 5 bases; junction bases outside the gene matches: 6. The CDR3 extends over 14 amino acids. Germline-derived CDR1 and CDR2 are SNHLY and FYNNEI. CDR3 DNA sequence: TGTGCCAGCAGTGGGACAGGGCGGTTCGAGACCCAGTACTTC. Amino acids: CASSGTGRFETQYF.

This chain connects TRBV10-2 to TRBJ1-1; D uncertain. The V end lost 6 bases, the J end lost 7 bases, and 15 bases lay between the germline ends. There are 13 residues in the CDR3. CDR1 is WSHSY and CDR2 is SAAADI in the germline V gene. The DNA of the CDR3 is TGCGCCAGCAGCGCCGCGGAGGGAGTTGAAGCTTTCTTT. Translating gives CASSAAEGVEAFF.

This clone was picked up one time. The V call is TRBV19, the J call TRBJ1-5; unclear D gene. The V gene's germline CDR1 is LNHDA and CDR2 SQIVND (reference sequence). V was shortened by 3 bases and J by 2 bases, with 14 bases between the two germline ends. The length of the CDR3 is 16 residues. CDR3 nucleotide sequence: TGTGCCAGTAGTATCGGACCGAGTAGGGGCAATCAGCCCCAGCATTTT. This encodes CASSIGPSRGNQPQHF. Looking up the rest from reference TRBV19 and TRBJ1-5 gives the full variable domain: DGGITQSPKYLFRKEGQNVTLSCEQNLNHDAMYWYRQDPGQGLRLIYYSQIVNDFQKGDIAEGYSVSREKKESFPLTVTSAQKNPTAFYLCASSIGPSRGNQPQHFGDGTRLSIL.

This clone was seen a handful of times. The CDR3 sequence is CASSPWLPPVGGYEQYF. The CDR3 DNA reads as TGTGCCAGCAGCCCGTGGCTACCGCCGGTTGGAGGGTACGAGCAGTACTTC. This chain links TRBV7-9 with TRBJ2-7, with TRBD2 as a possible D gene (6 bases). The V end lost 5 bases, the J end lost 4 bases, and 24 bases lay between the germline ends. Germline loops: CDR1 SEHNR, CDR2 FQNEAQ (reference sequence). The CDR3 is 17 residues long.

The J gene is TRBJ2-7, the V gene TRBV19, with D uncertain. CDR1 is LNHDA, CDR2 SQIVND, per germline (reference sequence). V lost 3 bases to trimming and J lost 5 bases, with 11 bases between them. This CDR3 has 13 amino acids. Here the CDR3 reads CASSILGFHEQYF. The CDR3 DNA follows: TGTGCCAGTAGTATCCTGGGATTTCACGAGCAGTACTTC.

The rearrangement uses TRBV7-9 and TRBJ1-4, with D perhaps TRBD1 (6 bases). Germline-derived CDR1 and CDR2 are SEHNR and FQNEAQ (reference sequence). The CDR3 length is 14 residues. Deletions cut 1 base from V and 14 bases from J, with 17 bases between. CDR3 sequence (DNA): TGTGCCAGCAGCTTAGGAGGGGGAAGATCTCATCTGTTTTTT. It specifies CASSLGGGRSHLFF.

The J gene is TRBJ2-7, the V gene TRBV14, with 8 bases aligning to TRBD2. After removal of 4 bases from V and 4 bases from J, the junction contained 18 bases not matched to a gene. The CDR3 runs to 18 residues. Per germline, CDR1 SGHDN and CDR2 FVKESK. The CDR3 nucleotides read TGTGCCAGCAGCCTAACCAGATACCCCCGGGAGGGCCTTTACGAGCAGTACTTC. This translates into CASSLTRYPREGLYEQYF.

In this sample, this clone turned up once. This chain joins TRBV30 and TRBJ1-5, with D unresolved. The CDR3 has 15 residues. V lost 2 bases to trimming and J lost 0 bases, with 11 bases between them. The germline V gene encodes CDR1 GTSNPN and CDR2 SVGIG (reference sequence). CDR3 DNA: TGTGCCTGGAGTCCGGACGGGTTTAGCAATCAGCCCCAGCATTTT. This translates into CAWSPDGFSNQPQHF.

The chain couples TRBV6-1 to TRBJ2-1; TRBD2 matches at 10 bases. CDR1 is MNHNS, CDR2 SASEGT, per germline. This CDR3 has 14 residues. Germline trimming cut 11 bases from V and 3 bases from J; bases unmatched to any gene: 7. The CDR3 here is CAGTAGGIYNEQFF. The CDR3 coding sequence is TGTGCCGGCACAGCGGGAGGGATCTACAATGAGCAGTTCTTC.

This clone was picked up a small number of times. The genes are TRBV5-1 and TRBJ2-5; 7 nucleotides match TRBD1. CDR3 length: 14 residues. Germline loops: CDR1 SGHRS, CDR2 YFSETQ. After removal of 0 bases from V and 5 bases from J, the junction contained 4 bases not matched to a gene. The CDR3 coding sequence is TGCGCCAGCAGCTTGGCAACAGGGGTTGAGACCCAGTACTTC. Translation: CASSLATGVETQYF.

The chain joins TRBV13 to TRBJ1-1; TRBD1 matches at 11 bases. J lost 0 bases, V lost 2 bases, and 26 bases had no gene match. This CDR3 region has 24 residues. The germline V gene has CDR1 PRHDT and CDR2 FYEKMQ (reference sequence). The CDR3 DNA sequence: TGTGCCAGCAGCTTAATTCCCCTCTGGGGACAGGGGGGTAACTCCGCTAACATGAACACTGAAGCTTTCTTT. This sequence encodes CASSLIPLWGQGGNSANMNTEAFF. Full variable domain (missing parts from reference TRBV13 and TRBJ1-1): AAGVIQSPRHLIKEKRETATLKCYPIPRHDTVYWYQQGPGQDPQFLISFYEKMQSDKGSIPDRFSAQQFSDYHSELNMSSLELGDSALYFCASSLIPLWGQGGNSANMNTEAFFGQGTRLTVV.

The gene calls are TRBV28 and TRBJ1-5; D gene ambiguous. The V gene lost 2 bases and the J gene lost 3 bases, with 14 bases spanning the gap. Germline CDR1 MDHEN, CDR2 SYDVKM. This CDR3 is built from 16 residues. DNA for the CDR3: TGTGCCAGCAGTTTAGGGATATACACGTTCAATCAGCCCCAGCATTTT. This sequence encodes CASSLGIYTFNQPQHF.

V and J are TRBV18 and TRBJ2-3; perhaps TRBD1 as D (6 bases). The CDR3 is 17 residues long. V shed 0 bases and J shed 0 bases, with 13 bases lying between them. CDR1 and CDR2 from the germline V gene are KGHSH and LQKENI. The CDR3 is CASSPPLTGWSTDTQYF. In DNA form, the CDR3 reads TGTGCCAGCTCACCACCGTTGACAGGATGGAGCACAGATACGCAGTATTTT.

The chain joins TRBV25-1 to TRBJ2-3; 10 bases align to TRBD2. This CDR3 is built from 12 residues. V lost 8 bases to trimming and J lost 4 bases; unmatched junction nucleotides: 0. Germline V CDR1 and CDR2: MGHDK, SYGVNS. As DNA, the CDR3 is TGTGCCAGCGGGACTAGCGCAGATACGCAGTATTTT. Translating it yields CASGTSADTQYF.

The J gene is TRBJ2-7, the V gene TRBV7-9; D is uncertain. V was pared by 5 bases and J by 4 bases, with 9 bases between. The length of the CDR3 is 12 residues. CDR1 and CDR2 (germline): SEHNR, FQNEAQ (reference sequence). CDR3 in amino acids: CASSPVLYEQYF. Written as DNA, the CDR3 is TGTGCCAGCAGCCCGGTCCTTTACGAGCAGTACTTC.

V gene TRBV27 combines with J gene TRBJ1-5; 8 nucleotides align to TRBD1. In germline, CDR1 is MNHEY, CDR2 SMNVEV (reference sequence). This CDR3 contains 14 residues. V lost 4 bases and J lost 2; bases outside the gene matches: 1. The CDR3 is CASSSTGGNQPQHF. The CDR3 nucleotides read TGTGCCAGCAGTTCGACAGGGGGCAATCAGCCCCAGCATTTT.

This clone was seen a handful of times. The rearrangement joins TRBV29-1 to TRBJ1-1; 7 bases map to TRBD1. J gave up 2 bases and V 4 bases, and 4 bases lay outside the gene matches. The CDR3 loop spans 13 amino acids. In germline, CDR1 is SQVTM, CDR2 ANQGSEA. The CDR3 bases are TGCAGCGTTGCGAGACAGGGAAACACTGAAGCTTTCTTT. It specifies CSVARQGNTEAFF.

The chain is built from TRBV27 and TRBJ2-1; D is perhaps TRBD2 (6 bases). The CDR3 runs to 14 residues. From germline, CDR1 is MNHEY and CDR2 SMNVEV (reference sequence). V lost 4 bases and J lost 6, with 13 bases in between. The CDR3 sequence: CASSSGELFNEQFF. CDR3 DNA: TGTGCCAGCAGTTCGGGGGAGTTGTTCAATGAGCAGTTCTTC.

The rearrangement joins TRBV7-9 to TRBJ2-3, with 8 bases lining up with TRBD1. V trimming: 3 bases; J trimming: 2 bases; junction bases outside the gene matches: 7. CDR3 size: 16 residues. Germline lookup yields CDR1 SEHNR and CDR2 FQNEAQ (reference sequence). The CDR3 is CASSFMDRADTDTQYF. CDR3 nucleotide sequence: TGTGCCAGCAGCTTTATGGACAGGGCTGACACAGATACGCAGTATTTT.